Presented here are 3 T cell receptor beta chains from one specimen sequenced in a study of beta chain features in type 1 diabetes. Sequenced material consisted of expressed TCRB transcripts (all of the isolated RNA was reverse transcribed). TCRdb's copy holds only in-frame clones and misses some; the assay was immunoSEQ multiplex PCR. The sample consists of hundreds of thousands of clones, roughly a sixth of them appearing once. The sample comprised naive CD4+ T cells from blood. The receptors shown here come from a woman under 30 in good health.

The CDR3, as DNA: TGCGCCAGCAGCCGACAACAGGGTCTGGCCACTGAAGCTTTCTTT. This gives the protein CASSRQQGLATEAFF. This chain uses TRBV4-3 with TRBJ1-1, with D perhaps TRBD1 (6 bases). Looked up from germline, CDR1 is LGHNA and CDR2 is YSLEER. The CDR3 totals 15 residues. Trimming shortened V by 4 bases and J by 4 bases, and 16 bases separated the two germline ends.

This clone was found a few times. V gene TRBV7-9 combines with J gene TRBJ2-7; 7 nucleotides line up with TRBD1. Trimming cost V 5 bases and J 9 bases; bases outside gene matches: 4. CDR3 length equals 11 residues. Germline V gives CDR1 SEHNR, CDR2 FQNEAQ (reference sequence). CDR3 sequence (DNA): TGTGCCAGCAGCACAGACAGGGCGCAGTACTTC. Its protein product is CASSTDRAQYF.

The chain carries TRBV18 and TRBJ2-1, with D unresolved. The CDR3 contains 13 residues. In germline, CDR1 is KGHSH, CDR2 LQKENI. V was trimmed by 1 base and J by 10 bases, leaving 11 bases between them. CDR3 nucleotide sequence: TGTGCCAGCTCACCACGGTTGTCCGAGGAGCAGTTCTTC. Translation gives CASSPRLSEEQFF.